Each of the 15 T cell receptor beta chains below was sequenced from the same sample in a study of shared clonotypes between healthy human individuals. This table comes from immunoSEQ multiplex PCR, and its TCRdb copy is limited to in-frame clones, with some not included. The repertoire has 490,000 or so clones, roughly 78% of them found once; the top ten carry over 9.5%. The source material was PBMCs. The receptors originated from a woman between 40 and 50 years old in good health. Some clones in this sample may be carry-over from other donors' samples.

V is TRBV5-5 and J is TRBJ2-7, with a weak D call TRBD2 (6 bases). The germline CDR1 and CDR2 sequences are SGHKS and YYEKEE (reference sequence). V lost 3 bases to trimming and J lost 6 bases, with 16 bases between them. The CDR3 runs to 14 residues. Written as DNA, the CDR3 is TGTGCCAGCAGCTACACTAGCCCGGGGTTCGAGCAGTACTTC. The encoded protein is CASSYTSPGFEQYF.

This sequence joins TRBV7-3 and TRBJ1-1; tentatively, D is TRBD1 (5 bases). The germline CDR1 and CDR2 sequences are SGHTA and FQGTGA. The V gene lost 5 bases and the J gene lost 4 bases, with 14 bases spanning the gap. The CDR3 sequence is 14 residues long. This CDR3 is CASSPGRVSTEAFF. CDR3 coding DNA: TGTGCCAGCAGCCCCGGCAGGGTCAGCACTGAAGCTTTCTTT.

This clone is judged medium-sized. Other DNA sequences from this sample encode an identical CDR3 as well. The chain joins TRBV7-2 to TRBJ2-7; possibly TRBD1 for D (6 bases). The CDR3 totals 14 residues. V was cut by 5 bases and J by 0 bases, with 11 bases left in between. Germline values: CDR1 SGHTA, CDR2 FQGNSA. CDR3 bases: TGTGCCAGCAGCCCCGACAGGAACTCCTACGAGCAGTACTTC. Translated, it gives CASSPDRNSYEQYF.

The CDR3: CASRASRVENEKLFF. In nucleotides, the CDR3 is TGTGCCAGCAGAGCCTCCAGGGTGGAAAATGAAAAACTGTTTTTT. The chain links TRBV2 to TRBJ1-4; D is possibly TRBD1 (5 bases). The germline gives CDR1 SNHLY, CDR2 FYNNEI. There are 15 residues in the CDR3. Between the trimmed V and J ends, which lost 6 bases and 5 bases, there was a span of 16 bases.

For this clone: Other DNA variants within this sample encode the same CDR3. The rearrangement joins TRBV30 to TRBJ2-5; D unclear. CDR1 is GTSNPN and CDR2 is SVGIG in the germline V gene (reference sequence). Trimming took off 0 bases at V and 5 bases at J, with 4 bases between the two ends. This CDR3 spans 11 amino acids. CDR3 sequence reads: CAWSVRETQYF. The CDR3 DNA follows: TGTGCCTGGAGTGTGCGCGAGACCCAGTACTTC. The whole variable domain, filled in from reference TRBV30 and TRBJ2-5, reads SQTIHQWPATLVQPVGSPLSLECTVEGTSNPNLYWYRQAAGRGLQLLFYSVGIGQISSEVPQNLSASRPQDRQFILSSKKLLLSDSGFYLCAWSVRETQYFGPGTRLLVL.

V usage is TRBV25-1 and J usage is TRBJ2-1; TRBD2 agrees at 7 bases. The V gene's germline CDR1 is MGHDK and CDR2 SYGVNS. CDR3 size: 14 residues. The V gene end was trimmed by 8 bases and the J gene end by 0 bases; junction bases not matched to a gene: 4. The CDR3 sequence: CASPGGSSYNEQFF. As DNA, the CDR3 is TGTGCCAGCCCAGGCGGGAGCTCCTACAATGAGCAGTTCTTC.

This chain uses TRBV5-1 with TRBJ2-7, with a tentative D call TRBD2 (5 bases). This CDR3 is built from 13 residues. V was pared by 0 bases and J by 5 bases, with 9 bases between. From germline, CDR1 is SGHRS and CDR2 YFSETQ. CDR3 sequence: CASSLASGNEQYF. For the CDR3, the DNA is TGCGCCAGCAGCTTGGCCTCGGGGAACGAGCAGTACTTC.

This chain connects TRBV4-3 to TRBJ2-3; 8 bases line up with TRBD2. Trimming removed 1 base from V and 7 bases from J; junction bases left unmatched: 4. Germline CDR1 reads LGHNA; CDR2 reads YSLEER. The CDR3 loop spans 14 amino acids. The CDR3 sequence is CASSQAGGPHTQYF. CDR3 sequence (DNA): TGCGCCAGCAGCCAAGCGGGAGGGCCGCATACGCAGTATTTT.

The rearrangement links TRBV5-5 to TRBJ2-7; D is unresolved. The germline V and J ends were trimmed by 1 base and 4 bases, with 12 bases remaining between them. CDR3 length equals 14 residues. Germline CDR1 is SGHKS and CDR2 is YYEKEE (reference sequence). CDR3 region: CASSLLIEVYEQYF. The CDR3 DNA reads as TGTGCCAGCAGCTTGTTAATAGAGGTGTACGAGCAGTACTTC.

The sample holds one count of this clone. The rearrangement joins TRBV5-4 to TRBJ2-1, with 10 nucleotides matching TRBD2. CDR3 length equals 16 residues. V lost 2 bases and J lost 6; bases outside the gene matches: 8. Germline CDR1 and CDR2: SGHNT and YYREEE (reference sequence). For the CDR3, the DNA is TGTGCCAGCAGCTTTAGCGGGAGGCGCCCTGGCAATGAGCAGTTCTTC. This translates into CASSFSGRRPGNEQFF.

The chain joins TRBV15 to TRBJ2-7, with 7 bases matching TRBD1. Per the germline V gene, CDR1 is LNHNV and CDR2 is YYDKDF (reference sequence). The CDR3 spans 13 residues. Trimming removed 8 bases from V and 2 bases from J; junction bases left unmatched: 6. For the CDR3, the DNA is TGTGCCACCTCAAAGGGACAGACCTACGAGCAGTACTTC. Its protein is CATSKGQTYEQYF. Filled out from reference TRBV15 and TRBJ2-7, the complete variable domain reads DAMVIQNPRYQVTQFGKPVTLSCSQTLNHNVMYWYQQKSSQAPKLLFHYYDKDFNNEADTPDNFQSRRPNTSFCFLDIRSPGLGDTAMYLCATSKGQTYEQYFGPGTRLTVT.

The genes are TRBV28 and TRBJ2-2; 8 bases are shared with TRBD2. After removal of 6 bases from V and 3 bases from J, the junction contained 6 bases not matched to a gene. The length of the CDR3 is 15 residues. In germline, CDR1 is MDHEN, CDR2 SYDVKM. For the CDR3, the DNA is TGTGCCAGCAGGACCGGGACTAGAGACACCGGGGAGCTGTTTTTT. Encoded protein: CASRTGTRDTGELFF.

The CDR3 DNA reads as TGTGCCAGCAGCTCCTACGGACAGGCGGCCAAGAACACTGAAGCTTTCTTT. It translates to CASSSYGQAAKNTEAFF. The chain uses TRBV7-9 and TRBJ1-1, with 7 bases that match TRBD1. The ends lost 4 bases at V and 1 base at J; junction bases unmatched: 12. The germline V gene encodes CDR1 SEHNR and CDR2 FQNEAQ (reference sequence). The CDR3 is made up of 17 amino acids.

The chain has TRBV5-4 and TRBJ2-5; 10 nucleotides agree with TRBD1. V shed 0 bases and J 6 bases; nucleotides not matched to a gene: 8. This CDR3 contains 16 residues. Germline values: CDR1 SGHNT, CDR2 YYREEE (reference sequence). The CDR3 region is CASSLGGQGTGQTQYF. CDR3 nucleotide sequence: TGTGCCAGCAGCTTGGGGGGACAGGGGACCGGACAGACCCAGTACTTC.

The chain carries TRBV19 and TRBJ1-1; TRBD1 agrees at 9 bases. V shed 5 bases and J 5 bases; nucleotides not matched to a gene: 9. Germline CDR1 LNHDA, CDR2 SQIVND (reference sequence). CDR3 length: 15 amino acids. CDR3 sequence: CASSWGTGRVTEAFF. The CDR3 coding sequence is TGTGCCAGTAGTTGGGGGACAGGGCGGGTAACTGAAGCTTTCTTT.